This TCR beta chain appears in the sequencing data of a study of blood T cell repertoires in COVID-19. Study at large: Material from acute and convalescent COVID-19 was sourced from the United States, Italy and Spain. T cells, B-cell-depleted T cells, or PBMCs provided the cDNA or gDNA that served as material.

Looked up from germline, CDR1 is ENHRY and CDR2 is SYGVKD. The CDR3 loop spans 12 amino acids. Trimming removed 6 bases from V and 1 base from J, with 6 bases in between. Per the authors' pipeline: Amplifying reference gene primers gave estimates of nucleated cell counts. Only in-frame clones appear in the TCRdb table, and some are missing; sequencing was by immunoSEQ multiplex PCR. The V and J calls and clone size come from that table; D and trimming were worked out from the DNA. Of 250,000 to 350,000 clones in the sample, roughly 90% were seen once. This clonotype was obtained from a young man with active or convalescent COVID-19. Sequencing was carried out using peripheral blood. The V gene is TRBV10-3, the J gene TRBJ2-5; weak D call: TRBD2 (5 bases). In DNA form, the CDR3 reads TGTGCCATCAGCCGGGGCCAAGAGACCCAGTACTTC. This encodes CAISRGQETQYF.